This passage covers 19 T cell receptor beta chains from one sample sequenced in a study of blood T cell repertoires in COVID-19. The data were produced by immunoSEQ multiplex PCR, yet TCRdb's version contains in-frame clones alone and is incomplete. The sample consists of about 140,000 clones, 60% to 85% of them appearing once. The sample comprised peripheral blood. The source is a woman of 80 years or more with active or convalescent COVID-19.

DNA for the CDR3: TGTGCCAGCAGCGCCGACAGGGGCCGGGGCACTGAAGCTTTCTTT. It is translated as CASSADRGRGTEAFF. The J gene is TRBJ1-1, the V gene TRBV11-3; 8 bases line up with TRBD1. Trimming cost V 5 bases and J 4 bases; bases outside gene matches: 9. This CDR3 has 15 amino acids. Germline values: CDR1 SGHNT, CDR2 YENEEA.

The CDR3 DNA sequence: TGTGCCAGCAGCGATAGCTTAGGCCTCTACAATGAGCAGTTCTTC. Protein product: CASSDSLGLYNEQFF. The chain employs TRBV7-9 and TRBJ2-1; no clear D gene. Trimming stripped 5 bases from V and 3 bases from J, with 14 bases between. CDR3 size: 15 residues. Germline loops: CDR1 SEHNR, CDR2 FQNEAQ (reference sequence).

This chain connects TRBV6-5 to TRBJ2-2; TRBD2 agrees at 8 bases. Per the germline V gene, CDR1 is MNHEY and CDR2 is SVGAGI. The J segment lost 5 bases and the V segment lost 2 bases, leaving 7 bases of the junction unmatched. The CDR3 consists of 16 residues. The DNA of the CDR3 is TGTGCCAGCAGTTACACGGCGGGGGGAATTACCGGGGAGCTGTTTTTT. It encodes CASSYTAGGITGELFF.

The chain couples TRBV7-8 to TRBJ1-5; the D gene is possibly TRBD1 (6 bases). Trimming left V 0 bases short and J 1 base short, with 13 bases between. In germline, CDR1 is SGHVS, CDR2 FQNEAQ. The CDR3 length is 17 residues. This chain's CDR3 is CASSLARGGRSNQPQHF. CDR3 in DNA: TGTGCCAGCAGCTTAGCTCGAGGGGGAAGGAGCAATCAGCCCCAGCATTTT.

The gene calls are TRBV3-1 (or the pseudogene TRBV3-2) and TRBJ1-1, with D hard to call. V was shortened by 0 bases and J by 2 bases, with 10 bases between the two germline ends. The germline CDR1 and CDR2 sequences are LGHDT and YNNKEL (reference sequence). The CDR3 loop spans 15 amino acids. CDR3 protein: CASSQDLGTNTEAFF. CDR3 sequence (DNA): TGTGCCAGCAGCCAAGATCTAGGTACTAACACTGAAGCTTTCTTT.

This chain joins TRBV7-2 and TRBJ2-2; D uncertain. Trimming shortened V by 1 base and J by 6 bases, and 9 bases separated the two germline ends. Germline V lookup: CDR1 SGHTA, CDR2 FQGNSA. CDR3 size: 14 residues. The CDR3 DNA is TGTGCCAGCAGCTTAGAGATCCGCGCCGGGGAGCTGTTTTTT. This gives the protein CASSLEIRAGELFF.

V gene TRBV4-3 combines with J gene TRBJ1-1, with D possibly being TRBD1 (5 bases). The CDR3 sequence is 14 residues long. V gave up 0 bases and J gave up 8 bases, with 13 bases separating them. Germline assignment: CDR1 LGHNA and CDR2 YSLEER. CDR3 amino acids: CASSQEIPSGEAFF. The CDR3 coding sequence is TGCGCCAGCAGCCAAGAGATCCCGTCAGGGGAAGCTTTCTTT.

The V gene is TRBV15, the J gene TRBJ2-5, with TRBD1 matching 9 bases. The CDR3 extends over 15 amino acids. With V trimmed by 5 bases and J by 3 bases, 7 bases remained unmatched. Per germline, CDR1 LNHNV and CDR2 YYDKDF (reference sequence). Here the CDR3 DNA reads TGTGCCACCAGCGGACAGGGACAGGGAAAAGAGACCCAGTACTTC. Translation: CATSGQGQGKETQYF.

This clone was found a few times. The rearrangement links TRBV29-1 to TRBJ2-1; possibly TRBD2 for D (6 bases). The CDR3 loop spans 11 amino acids. V dropped 7 bases and J dropped 9 bases, with 13 bases sitting between them. CDR1 is SQVTM, CDR2 ANQGSEA, per germline. CDR3 DNA sequence: TGCAGCGCCAATAGCGGTTCTGAGCAGTTCTTC. Its protein product is CSANSGSEQFF.

This sequence joins TRBV19 and TRBJ1-5; 7 bases align to TRBD1. CDR3 size: 15 residues. Germline loops: CDR1 LNHDA, CDR2 SQIVND (reference sequence). The V segment lost 5 bases and the J segment 1 base; nucleotides outside the gene matches: 5. CDR3 region: CASSATTGSNQPQHF. In DNA form, the CDR3 reads TGTGCCAGTAGTGCAACGACAGGGAGCAATCAGCCCCAGCATTTT.

V gene TRBV4-1 combines with J gene TRBJ2-1, with TRBD2 matching over 12 bases. The CDR3 is 16 residues long. Per the germline V gene, CDR1 is MGHRA and CDR2 is YSYEKL. V lost 4 bases to trimming and J lost 8 bases; unmatched junction nucleotides: 9. CDR3 residues: CASSPTLAGGMDEQFF. CDR3 sequence (DNA): TGCGCCAGCAGCCCTACTCTAGCGGGGGGGATGGATGAGCAGTTCTTC.

As DNA, the CDR3 is TGTGCCAGCAGCTTGGTGGTAGGCGGAGAGACCCAGTACTTC. Translation: CASSLVVGGETQYF. The chain recombines TRBV5-8 with TRBJ2-5, with D unresolved. Germline V CDR1 and CDR2: SGHTS, YDEGEE. The CDR3 has 14 residues. V was cut by 0 bases and J by 4 bases, with 10 bases left in between.

DNA for the CDR3: TGTGCCAGCAGTGAATCGTTCTCTGGGGCCAACGTCCTGACTTTC. This codes for CASSESFSGANVLTF. The V call is TRBV6-1, the J call TRBJ2-6, with D unresolved. This CDR3 spans 15 amino acids. Between the trimmed V and J ends, which lost 2 bases and 0 bases, there was a span of 5 bases. Germline CDR1 and CDR2: MNHNS and SASEGT.

This clone was seen a few times. V and J are TRBV18 and TRBJ1-3; D is undetermined. V lost 3 bases, J lost 0 bases, and 6 bases lay in between. CDR3 length equals 14 residues. Germline V gene sequence: CDR1 KGHSH, CDR2 LQKENI. CDR3 DNA: TGTGCCAGCTCACCGGAGCTCTCTGGAAACACCATATATTTT. Translated, it gives CASSPELSGNTIYF.

V gene TRBV6-6 combines with J gene TRBJ1-1; the match to TRBD1 covers 9 bases. Germline V gene sequence: CDR1 MNHNY, CDR2 SVGAGI (reference sequence). The CDR3 has 14 amino acids. Trimming at V came to 7 bases and at J to 4 bases, leaving 7 bases not matched to a gene. The CDR3 bases are TGTGCCAGCATAGTACAGGGGGCTGGCACTGAAGCTTTCTTT. Residues: CASIVQGAGTEAFF.

CDR3 amino acids: CASSQKQGSYSNQPQHF. CDR3 in DNA: TGTGCCAGCAGCCAAAAACAGGGAAGTTATAGCAATCAGCCCCAGCATTTT. The V and J genes are TRBV3-1 (or the pseudogene TRBV3-2) and TRBJ1-5; a possible D gene is TRBD1 (6 bases). The germline gives CDR1 LGHDT, CDR2 YNNKEL (reference sequence). The germline V and J ends were trimmed by 2 bases and 0 bases, with 14 bases remaining between them. The CDR3 sequence is 17 residues long.

This clone has just a few counts. J is TRBJ1-2 and V is TRBV25-1; 9 nucleotides match TRBD1. CDR3 length: 18 residues. The V segment lost 5 bases and the J segment 4 bases; nucleotides outside the gene matches: 17. Looked up from germline, CDR1 is MGHDK and CDR2 is SYGVNS. CDR3 sequence (DNA): TGTGCCAGCAGTCCTCACCGGGACAGGGCTTACTGGAGCTATGGCTACACCTTC. This gives the protein CASSPHRDRAYWSYGYTF.

The CDR3 spells CASSYGGQGVYEQYF. The CDR3 DNA follows: TGTGCCAGCAGTTACGGGGGACAGGGAGTCTACGAGCAGTACTTC. The genes are TRBV6-2 or TRBV6-3 and TRBJ2-7, with 9 bases lining up with TRBD1. There are 15 residues in the CDR3. Germline CDR1 MNHEY, CDR2 SVGEGT. V lost 2 bases and J lost 3; bases outside the gene matches: 5.

V usage is TRBV2 and J usage is TRBJ2-2; the D gene is possibly TRBD1 (6 bases). Germline V gives CDR1 SNHLY, CDR2 FYNNEI. Deletions cut 3 bases from V and 1 base from J, with 9 bases between. This CDR3 is built from 15 residues. The CDR3 DNA reads as TGTGCCAGCAGTGAGAAGGGACAGAACACCGGGGAGCTGTTTTTT. This translates into CASSEKGQNTGELFF.